This T cell receptor beta chain derives from a study of T cell repertoires in cytomegalovirus infection. About the study: Peptides in the study included HLA-C-restricted and HLA-B-restricted CMV epitopes. Both CMV infection and a matching HLA type were indicated by public TCR beta signatures. Findings of the study overall: CMV-specific TCR beta clonotypes restricted by HLA-C were the ones dominating the ex vivo response. CMV carriers with the relevant HLA were identified by cumulative public TCR beta family frequency.

This clonotype showed up just a few times. Its specificity is not known. The CDR3 length is 13 residues. V dropped 7 bases and J dropped 6; count of bases not matched to a gene: 5. Germline-derived CDR1 and CDR2 are LNHDA and SQIVND (reference sequence). TCRdb re-derived calls from the reads in MiXCR, one entry per CDR3 protein. The data show hundreds of thousands of distinct CDR3 sequences, just under 30% seen once. The specimen was cultured PBMCs, collected from culture after CMV antigen stimulation. The chain uses TRBV19 and TRBJ1-4; 7 nucleotides line up with TRBD1. The receptor comes from a human donor in good health (CMV status not recorded). Some clones in this sample may be carry-over from other donors' samples. The CDR3 coding sequence is TGTGCCAGTACGGACAGGACGGATGAAAAACTGTTTTTT. It encodes CASTDRTDEKLFF.